The present TCR beta chain was sequenced within a study of identical twins. General study results and limits: Instead of following the same donors, the conclusions were based on cross-sectional statistical analysis. For monozygotic twins, models underestimated out-of-frame TCR alpha sharing.

Details on this clonotype: No antigen is known for it.

A universal primer site came from template switching; cDNA carried unique molecular identifiers. Using its own MiXCR run on the 5' RACE reads, TCRdb lists one record per CDR3 protein. The sample lists 350,000 to 400,000 distinct CDR3 sequences, 7% to 9.5% occurring once. The CDR3 loop spans 20 amino acids. The V and J ends lost 3 bases and 0 bases, in that order; junction bases with no gene match: 11. In germline, CDR1 is LGHDT, CDR2 YNNKEL (reference sequence). This chain joins TRBV3-1 and TRBJ2-3, with 14 bases fitting TRBD2. The TCR comes from a woman in her forties or fifties in good health. Material for sequencing was naive T cells sorted from blood. The CDR3 region is CASSHFTGTSGSRSTDTQYF. For the CDR3, the DNA is TGTGCCAGCAGCCATTTCACCGGGACTAGCGGGAGTAGGAGCACAGATACGCAGTATTTT.